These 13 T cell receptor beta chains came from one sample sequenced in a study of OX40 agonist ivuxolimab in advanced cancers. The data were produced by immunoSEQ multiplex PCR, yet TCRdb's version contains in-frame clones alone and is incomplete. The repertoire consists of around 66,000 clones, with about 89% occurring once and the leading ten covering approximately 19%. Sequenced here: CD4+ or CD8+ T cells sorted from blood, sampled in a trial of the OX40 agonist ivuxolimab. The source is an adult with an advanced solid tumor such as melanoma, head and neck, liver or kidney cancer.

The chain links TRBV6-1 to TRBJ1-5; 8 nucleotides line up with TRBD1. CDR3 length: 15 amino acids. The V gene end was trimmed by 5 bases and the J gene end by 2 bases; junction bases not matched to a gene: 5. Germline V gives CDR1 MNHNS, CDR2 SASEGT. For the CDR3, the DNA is TGTGCCAGCAGTCCCCCGACAGGGGGCAATCAGCCCCAGCATTTT. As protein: CASSPPTGGNQPQHF.

The CDR3 here is CASSSGPGMLAGGLSSYNEQFF. In DNA, the CDR3 is TGCGCCAGCAGTTCGGGGCCAGGGATGCTAGCGGGGGGCCTGAGCTCCTACAATGAGCAGTTCTTC. The rearrangement joins TRBV10-1 to TRBJ2-1, with 11 positions matching TRBD2. J lost 0 bases, V lost 5 bases, and 21 bases had no gene match. The CDR3 is made up of 22 amino acids. Germline CDR1 reads WNHNN; CDR2 reads SYGVQD (reference sequence).

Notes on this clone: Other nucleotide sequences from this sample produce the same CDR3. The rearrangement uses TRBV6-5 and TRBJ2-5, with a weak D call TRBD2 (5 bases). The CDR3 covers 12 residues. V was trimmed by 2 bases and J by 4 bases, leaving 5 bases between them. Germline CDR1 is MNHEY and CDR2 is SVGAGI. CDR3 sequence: CASSYSGETQYF. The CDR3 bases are TGTGCCAGCAGTTACAGCGGAGAGACCCAGTACTTC.

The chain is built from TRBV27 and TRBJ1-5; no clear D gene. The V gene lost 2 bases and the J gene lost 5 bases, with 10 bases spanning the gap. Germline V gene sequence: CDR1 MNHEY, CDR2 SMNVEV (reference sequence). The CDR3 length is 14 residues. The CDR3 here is CASSLLADHQPQHF. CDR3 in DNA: TGTGCCAGCAGTTTACTTGCGGACCATCAGCCCCAGCATTTT.

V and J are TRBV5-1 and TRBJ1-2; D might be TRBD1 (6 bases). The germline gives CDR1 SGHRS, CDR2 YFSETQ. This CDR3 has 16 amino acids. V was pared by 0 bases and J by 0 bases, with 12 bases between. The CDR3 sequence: CASSLEGGATNYGYTF. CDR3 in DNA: TGCGCCAGCAGCTTGGAGGGGGGAGCAACTAACTATGGCTACACCTTC. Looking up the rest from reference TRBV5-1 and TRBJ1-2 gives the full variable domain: KAGVTQTPRYLIKTRGQQVTLSCSPISGHRSVSWYQQTPGQGLQFLFEYFSETQRNKGNFPGRFSGRQFSNSRSEMNVSTLELGDSALYLCASSLEGGATNYGYTFGSGTRLTVV.

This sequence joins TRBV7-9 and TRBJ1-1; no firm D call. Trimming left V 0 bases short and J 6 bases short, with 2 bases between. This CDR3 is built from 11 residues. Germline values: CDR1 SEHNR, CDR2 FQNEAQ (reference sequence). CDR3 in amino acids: CASSLAPEAFF. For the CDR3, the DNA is TGTGCCAGCAGCTTAGCTCCTGAAGCTTTCTTT.

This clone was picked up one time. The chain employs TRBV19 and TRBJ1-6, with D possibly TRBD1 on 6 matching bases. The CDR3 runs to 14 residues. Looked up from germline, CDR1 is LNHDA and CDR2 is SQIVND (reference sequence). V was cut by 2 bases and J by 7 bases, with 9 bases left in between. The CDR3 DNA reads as TGTGCCAGTAGTATAACCCAGGGGAATTCACCCCTCCACTTT. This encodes CASSITQGNSPLHF.

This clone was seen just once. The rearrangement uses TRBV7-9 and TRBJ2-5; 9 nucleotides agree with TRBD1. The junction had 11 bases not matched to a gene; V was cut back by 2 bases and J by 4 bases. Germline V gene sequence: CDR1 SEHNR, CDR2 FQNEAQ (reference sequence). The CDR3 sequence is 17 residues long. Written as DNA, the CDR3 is TGTGCCAGCAGCTTACCCCGGGACAGGGAATTCCGAGAGACCCAGTACTTC. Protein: CASSLPRDREFRETQYF.

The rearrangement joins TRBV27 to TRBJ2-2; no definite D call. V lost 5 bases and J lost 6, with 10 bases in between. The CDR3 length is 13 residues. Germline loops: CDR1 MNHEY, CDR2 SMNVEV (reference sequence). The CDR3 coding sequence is TGTGCCAGCAGTCCAAGTCTATCCGGGGAGCTGTTTTTT. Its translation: CASSPSLSGELFF.

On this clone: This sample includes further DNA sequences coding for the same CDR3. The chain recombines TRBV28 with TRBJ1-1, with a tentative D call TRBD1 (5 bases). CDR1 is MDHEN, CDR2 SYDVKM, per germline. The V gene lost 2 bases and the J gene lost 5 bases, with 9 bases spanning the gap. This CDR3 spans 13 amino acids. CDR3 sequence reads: CASSLGGGTEAFF. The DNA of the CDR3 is TGTGCCAGCAGTTTAGGGGGAGGTACTGAAGCTTTCTTT.

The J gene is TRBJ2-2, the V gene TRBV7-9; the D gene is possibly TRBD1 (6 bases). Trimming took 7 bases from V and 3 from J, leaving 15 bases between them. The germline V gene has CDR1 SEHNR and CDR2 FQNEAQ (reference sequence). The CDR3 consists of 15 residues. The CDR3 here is CASIPMSGDTGELFF. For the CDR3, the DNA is TGTGCCAGCATTCCCATGTCAGGGGACACCGGGGAGCTGTTTTTT. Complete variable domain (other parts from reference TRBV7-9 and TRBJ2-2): DTGVSQNPRHKITKRGQNVTFRCDPISEHNRLYWYRQTLGQGPEFLTYFQNEAQLEKSRLLSDRFSAERPKGSFSTLEIQRTEQGDSAMYLCASIPMSGDTGELFFGEGSRLTVL.

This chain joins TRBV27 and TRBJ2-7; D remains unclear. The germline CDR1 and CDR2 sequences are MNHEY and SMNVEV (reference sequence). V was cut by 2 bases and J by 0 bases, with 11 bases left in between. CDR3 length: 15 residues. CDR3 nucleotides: TGTGCCAGCAGTTTAATCCAGGCTACCTCCTACGAGCAGTACTTC. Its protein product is CASSLIQATSYEQYF.

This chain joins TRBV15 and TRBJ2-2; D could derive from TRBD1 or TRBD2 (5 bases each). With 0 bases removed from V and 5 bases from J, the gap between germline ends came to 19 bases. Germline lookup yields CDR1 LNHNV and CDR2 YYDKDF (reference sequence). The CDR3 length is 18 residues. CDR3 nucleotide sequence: TGTGCCACCAGCAGAGAGGTGGGGCAGGCCTGGGGGACCGGGGAGCTGTTTTTT. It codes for CATSREVGQAWGTGELFF.